The 29 T cell receptor beta chains given below trace back to one sample, sequenced in a study of T cells expressing NK-cell markers (dated by TCRdb to 2019 to 2021). Receptor amplification or capture employed 5' RACE. Sequencing was performed on an Illumina HiSeq 2000. The reads went through TCRdb reprocessing, and each CDR3 protein sequence gets one entry with no DNA. The data table for this sample lists roughly 170,000 distinct CDR3 sequences. The ten biggest clones cover roughly 18% of the sample. What was sequenced was blood T cells: a sorted CD56 or NKG2C T cell subset, CD4+ or CD8+ T cells, or bulk PBMC T cells (not recorded which). Receptors were obtained from a woman aged 18 to 75 in good health.

The V and J genes are TRBV7-2 and TRBJ2-1; the D gene TCRdb calls, TRBD1, cannot be checked with no DNA. Germline V gives CDR1 SGHTA, CDR2 FQGNSA. The CDR3 extends over 12 amino acids. The CDR3 reads CASSRGRDEQFF.

The gene calls are TRBV7-8 and TRBJ2-1. CDR3 length: 13 residues. The germline CDR1 and CDR2 sequences are SGHVS and FQNEAQ. The CDR3 loop reads CASSPRIYNEQFF.

This chain joins TRBV25-1 and TRBJ2-3; absent DNA, TCRdb's TRBD2 call cannot be checked. CDR3 length equals 14 residues. Germline loops: CDR1 MGHDK, CDR2 SYGVNS. CDR3 region: CASSESEAPDTQYF.

The CDR3 is CASSFLAGSGPKGNQPQHF. This rearrangement joins TRBV5-6 to TRBJ1-5; the TCRdb call, TRBD1, lacks DNA for checking. This CDR3 is 19 amino acids long. Germline CDR1 and CDR2: SGHDT and YYEEEE.

This sequence joins TRBV28 and TRBJ1-3; TCRdb returns TRBD1, unconfirmable since there is no DNA. This CDR3 has 18 residues. CDR1 MDHEN and CDR2 SYDVKM come from the germline V gene. The CDR3 region is CASRMAPGGGSSGNTIYF.

This rearrangement joins TRBV6-5 to TRBJ1-5; TCRdb indicates TRBD1, and absent DNA this call remains unverified. The length of the CDR3 is 17 residues. Looked up from germline, CDR1 is MNHEY and CDR2 is SVGAGI. Here the CDR3 reads CASSYSRTGSVNQPQHF.

The V gene is TRBV2, the J gene TRBJ1-1; as DNA is missing, the TRBD1 call by TCRdb cannot be tested. From germline, CDR1 is SNHLY and CDR2 FYNNEI. The CDR3 length is 13 residues. This chain's CDR3 is CASNPGLNTEAFF.

J is TRBJ2-5 and V is TRBV12-3 or TRBV12-4; checking the TCRdb D call of TRBD1 is not possible without DNA. The CDR3 has 15 amino acids. Here the CDR3 reads CASSSSQGEGETQYF.

This rearrangement joins TRBV5-1 to TRBJ2-7; lacking DNA, the TRBD1 call made by TCRdb goes unchecked. Germline CDR1 is SGHRS and CDR2 is YFSETQ. The CDR3 is 15 amino acids. This CDR3 reads CASSLAPGQGGEQYF.

V gene TRBV7-9 combines with J gene TRBJ2-5; TCRdb's D call, TRBD2, is unchecked because there is no DNA. Per the germline V gene, CDR1 is SEHNR and CDR2 is FQNEAQ (reference sequence). This CDR3 contains 14 residues. The CDR3 loop reads CASSLNQGLETQYF.

The rearrangement links TRBV19 to TRBJ2-5; the TRBD2 assignment by TCRdb is unverifiable without DNA. The germline V gene has CDR1 LNHDA and CDR2 SQIVND (reference sequence). This CDR3 comprises 15 residues. The CDR3 spells CASSPRTSIQETQYF.

The V and J genes are TRBV5-1 and TRBJ1-1; the TRBD1 assignment by TCRdb is unverifiable without DNA. From germline, CDR1 is SGHRS and CDR2 YFSETQ. The CDR3 has 16 residues. The CDR3 reads CASSLAGGQINTEAFF.

The J gene is TRBJ2-5, the V gene TRBV2; the TCRdb call, TRBD2, lacks DNA for checking. The length of the CDR3 is 13 residues. Germline CDR1 and CDR2: SNHLY and FYNNEI. The CDR3 region is CARRGLAQETQYF.

The chain carries TRBV4-1 and TRBJ1-3. Per the germline V gene, CDR1 is MGHRA and CDR2 is YSYEKL. CDR3 length equals 15 residues. The CDR3 here is CASSPVGPPGNTIYF.

The V and J genes are TRBV5-1 and TRBJ2-5; the TCRdb D gene call, TRBD2, has no DNA to confirm it. CDR3 size: 16 residues. Per germline, CDR1 SGHRS and CDR2 YFSETQ. CDR3 loop: CASSPGGASGQETQYF.

V gene TRBV11-2 combines with J gene TRBJ2-1; absent DNA, TCRdb's TRBD1 call cannot be checked. Germline CDR1 SGHAT, CDR2 FQNNGV. The CDR3 sequence is 15 residues long. CDR3 in amino acids: CASSTGQGATYEQFF.

V usage is TRBV7-9 and J usage is TRBJ2-1. This CDR3 has 16 amino acids. The V gene's germline CDR1 is SEHNR and CDR2 FQNEAQ (reference sequence). CDR3 residues: CASSLALAVSYNEQFF.

This chain links TRBV12-3 or TRBV12-4 with TRBJ2-2; TCRdb reports TRBD1, a call that lacks DNA to check it against. The CDR3 totals 14 residues. CDR3 sequence: CASSPQGKTGELFF.

This sequence joins TRBV27 and TRBJ1-5. The germline gives CDR1 MNHEY, CDR2 SMNVEV (reference sequence). CDR3 length equals 14 residues. The CDR3 reads CASSSRVSNQPQHF.

The V call is TRBV4-1, the J call TRBJ1-4; TCRdb gives TRBD1 as the D gene, but with no DNA this cannot be confirmed. Germline V gene data show CDR1 as MGHRA and CDR2 as YSYEKL. The CDR3 loop spans 16 amino acids. This chain's CDR3 is CASSNHRQGARGKLFF.

V usage is TRBV7-3 and J usage is TRBJ2-1; the TCRdb call, TRBD1, lacks DNA for checking. This CDR3 contains 13 residues. Per the germline V gene, CDR1 is SGHTA and CDR2 is FQGTGA. The CDR3 sequence is CASSLTFSGEQFF.

The rearrangement links TRBV7-3 to TRBJ2-7; absent DNA, TCRdb's TRBD1 call cannot be checked. Germline-derived CDR1 and CDR2 are SGHTA and FQGTGA. The length of the CDR3 is 17 residues. CDR3 in amino acids: CASSSPHQGTEAYEQYF.

The J gene is TRBJ2-2, the V gene TRBV2; the TCRdb call, TRBD2, lacks DNA for checking. This CDR3 spans 17 amino acids. The germline V gene has CDR1 SNHLY and CDR2 FYNNEI. CDR3 protein: CASKGPLGGSNTGELFF.

V is TRBV5-1 and J is TRBJ2-2. Germline V gene data show CDR1 as SGHRS and CDR2 as YFSETQ. The CDR3 length is 14 residues. CDR3 residues: CASSLAPEGGELFF. Supplemented by reference TRBV5-1 and TRBJ2-2, the full variable domain reads KAGVTQTPRYLIKTRGQQVTLSCSPISGHRSVSWYQQTPGQGLQFLFEYFSETQRNKGNFPGRFSGRQFSNSRSEMNVSTLELGDSALYLCASSLAPEGGELFFGEGSRLTVL.

J is TRBJ1-2 and V is TRBV7-9; with no DNA, the TCRdb D assignment of TRBD1 cannot be verified. Per germline, CDR1 SEHNR and CDR2 FQNEAQ (reference sequence). The CDR3 is 13 amino acids. The CDR3 loop is CAADSDNNYGYTF.

This rearrangement joins TRBV20-1 to TRBJ1-1; there is no DNA to check the TCRdb D call of TRBD1. Germline-derived CDR1 and CDR2 are DFQATT and SNEGSKA (reference sequence). The CDR3 is 15 residues long. CDR3: CSADLTGTAVTEAFF.

The chain is built from TRBV19 and TRBJ2-1; TCRdb's D call, TRBD2, is unchecked because there is no DNA. Germline V lookup: CDR1 LNHDA, CDR2 SQIVND (reference sequence). This CDR3 region has 15 residues. CDR3 amino acids: CASRGPGLASNEQFF.

The rearrangement links TRBV24-1 to TRBJ2-4; checking the TCRdb D call of TRBD2 is not possible without DNA. CDR1 and CDR2 (germline): KGHDR, SFDVKD. The length of the CDR3 is 16 residues. Here the CDR3 reads CATGKGTSLAKNIQYF.

V gene TRBV10-3 combines with J gene TRBJ2-7; TCRdb lists TRBD1, though no DNA is available to test this call. In germline, CDR1 is ENHRY, CDR2 SYGVKD. There are 14 residues in the CDR3. The CDR3 protein is CAISDGQSSYEQYF.